Presented here are 28 T cell receptor beta chains from one specimen sequenced in a study of shared clonotypes between healthy human individuals. Assay used: immunoSEQ multiplex PCR; TCRdb lists only in-frame clones, some missing. The data contain 900,000 to 1,200,000 clones, 70% to 80% of them singletons. Material for sequencing was memory CD4+ T cells from PBMCs. Subset in this sample: CD45RA-negative fraction. Receptors were obtained from a man between 18 and 29 years old in good health. Some clones in this sample may be carry-over from other donors' samples.

The CDR3 coding sequence is TGTGCCAGCAGTTTTAAGACTAGCGGCACAGATACGCAGTATTTT. Its translation is CASSFKTSGTDTQYF. The gene calls are TRBV27 and TRBJ2-3, with 8 bases fitting TRBD2. This CDR3 contains 15 residues. Germline V CDR1 and CDR2: MNHEY, SMNVEV (reference sequence). V was pared by 3 bases and J by 1 base, with 3 bases of the junction left unmatched.

The V gene is TRBV5-1, the J gene TRBJ2-7; 8 nucleotides match TRBD2. This CDR3 is built from 16 residues. Trimming cost V 4 bases and J 1 base; bases outside gene matches: 10. Per the germline V gene, CDR1 is SGHRS and CDR2 is YFSETQ. This CDR3 reads CASSPRGGSTSYEQYF. DNA of the CDR3: TGCGCCAGCAGCCCCCGGGGGGGGTCAACTTCCTACGAGCAGTACTTC.

V gene TRBV6-5 combines with J gene TRBJ2-1, with TRBD2 matching over 8 bases. The CDR3 runs to 16 residues. J gave up 9 bases and V 4 bases, and 14 bases lay outside the gene matches. Germline V CDR1 and CDR2: MNHEY, SVGAGI. The CDR3 DNA sequence: TGTGCCAGCAGTTCCCTGGGGAGCGGGAGTTCTGGTGAGCAGTTCTTC. Protein sequence: CASSSLGSGSSGEQFF.

With regard to this clone: A much bigger clone sits one base away, suggesting this may be a read error. CDR3 loop: CASSQGRAGTYERYF. CDR3 DNA: TGTGCCAGCAGCCAAGGTCGAGCGGGAACCTACGAGCGGTACTTC. This chain uses TRBV4-2 with TRBJ2-7, with 7 nucleotides matching TRBD2. The CDR3 has 15 amino acids. Germline V lookup: CDR1 LGHNA, CDR2 YNFKEQ.

This clone was seen just once. The rearrangement joins TRBV5-1 to TRBJ1-2, with D perhaps matching TRBD1 (5 bases). Per germline, CDR1 SGHRS and CDR2 YFSETQ. The CDR3 spans 14 residues. V lost 4 bases to trimming and J lost 4 bases, with 14 bases between them. CDR3 sequence (DNA): TGCGCCAGCAGCCAGGGAGACTCGTTCTATGGCTACACCTTC. Protein: CASSQGDSFYGYTF.

The chain employs TRBV4-1 and TRBJ1-2, with D hard to call. The CDR3 has 16 residues. The V and J ends lost 4 bases and 0 bases respectively, with 15 bases between them. Germline CDR1 reads MGHRA; CDR2 reads YSYEKL. The CDR3 loop reads CASSPLPTATNYGYTF. CDR3 nucleotides: TGCGCCAGCAGCCCGCTACCCACAGCGACTAACTATGGCTACACCTTC.

This clone was seen more than once but under ten times. In DNA, the CDR3 is TGTGCCAGCAGTTTACCCCGGACAGGGCGCTATGGCTACACCTTC. Its protein product is CASSLPRTGRYGYTF. The chain couples TRBV27 to TRBJ1-2; 8 bases line up with TRBD1. CDR1 and CDR2 from the germline V gene are MNHEY and SMNVEV (reference sequence). The CDR3 loop spans 15 amino acids. The J segment lost 4 bases and the V segment lost 2 bases, leaving 6 bases of the junction unmatched.

The chain couples TRBV10-2 to TRBJ1-1; 7 nucleotides align to TRBD1. The V and J ends lost 3 bases and 5 bases, in that order; junction bases with no gene match: 6. Germline assignment: CDR1 WSHSY and CDR2 SAAADI. The CDR3 is made up of 14 amino acids. The CDR3 DNA is TGCGCCAGCAGTGACGGCAGGGGGTATACTGAAGCTTTCTTT. Its translation: CASSDGRGYTEAFF.

This clone was counted many times. This chain connects TRBV5-1 to TRBJ2-2, with 13 nucleotides matching TRBD2. This CDR3 region has 17 residues. Germline V CDR1 and CDR2: SGHRS, YFSETQ. After removal of 4 bases from V and 7 bases from J, the junction contained 10 bases not matched to a gene. In DNA, the CDR3 is TGCGCCAGCAGCCTGGGAGGACTAGCGGGAGCGGGCGGGGAGCTGTTTTTT. Encoded protein: CASSLGGLAGAGGELFF.

This clone was seen a handful of times. This chain links TRBV14 with TRBJ2-1, with D tentatively TRBD1 (7 bases). V gave up 1 base and J gave up 7 bases, with 14 bases separating them. Looked up from germline, CDR1 is SGHDN and CDR2 is FVKESK. The CDR3 is 15 amino acids. The CDR3 loop reads CASSQVEGAVNEQFF. For the CDR3, the DNA is TGTGCCAGCAGCCAAGTGGAGGGGGCGGTAAATGAGCAGTTCTTC.

Remarks on this clone: This may stem from a read error, because a much larger clone lies one nucleotide away. The rearrangement joins TRBV5-8 to TRBJ1-5, with D perhaps matching TRBD1 (5 bases). The CDR3 is 15 residues long. Trimming cost V 0 bases and J 0 bases, with 7 bases left between them. Germline CDR1 SGHTS, CDR2 YDEGEE. In DNA, the CDR3 is TGTGCCAGCAGCTTGGGACAGCATAGCAATCAGCCCCAGCATTTT. Translating gives CASSLGQHSNQPQHF.

A note on this clone: A read error may explain this, as a much larger clone is one base away. The rearrangement uses TRBV7-3 and TRBJ1-1; 7 bases are shared with TRBD1. V gave up 5 bases and J gave up 5 bases; unmatched junction bases: 11. The germline gives CDR1 SGHTA, CDR2 FQGTGA. This CDR3 has 15 residues. Here the CDR3 DNA reads TGTGCCAGCAGCCCCTATCCGGGACAGAGGACTGAAGCTTTCTTT. It codes for CASSPYPGQRTEAFF.

The chain carries TRBV11-2 and TRBJ2-4; TRBD1 is a possible D gene (6 bases). The CDR3 is made up of 15 amino acids. V was shortened by 4 bases and J by 0 bases, with 10 bases between the two germline ends. Germline V gene lookup returns CDR1 SGHAT and CDR2 FQNNGV. The CDR3 nucleotides are TGTGCCAGCAGCTCAGGGGTATTAGCCAAAAACATTCAGTACTTC. Translating it yields CASSSGVLAKNIQYF.

The V and J genes are TRBV5-1 and TRBJ2-7; TRBD1 aligns across 7 bases. V lost 2 bases, J lost 3 bases, and 5 bases stayed unmatched. This CDR3 comprises 14 residues. Germline CDR1 SGHRS, CDR2 YFSETQ. The CDR3 sequence: CASSLPAGGYEQYF. In DNA, the CDR3 is TGCGCCAGCAGCTTACCCGCAGGGGGCTACGAGCAGTACTTC.

The rearrangement uses TRBV2 and TRBJ2-3; 9 bases match TRBD2. Per the germline V gene, CDR1 is SNHLY and CDR2 is FYNNEI. V lost 3 bases to trimming and J lost 1 base; unmatched junction nucleotides: 14. There are 19 residues in the CDR3. The CDR3 spells CASSEGLAGGGGGTDTQYF. The CDR3 DNA sequence: TGTGCCAGCAGTGAGGGGCTGGCGGGAGGGGGTGGAGGCACAGATACGCAGTATTTT.

The chain has TRBV2 and TRBJ2-1; 8 nucleotides match TRBD2. This CDR3 has 11 residues. Unmatched junction bases numbered 2, after V lost 4 bases and J lost 12 bases. Germline CDR1 and CDR2: SNHLY and FYNNEI. Here the CDR3 reads CASSGGTRQFF. The CDR3 nucleotides read TGTGCCAGCAGTGGGGGGACTAGGCAGTTCTTC.

This sequence joins TRBV18 and TRBJ2-1; 7 bases match TRBD2. The V gene end was trimmed by 3 bases and the J gene end by 0 bases; junction bases not matched to a gene: 5. This CDR3 has 16 residues. CDR1 is KGHSH and CDR2 is LQKENI in the germline V gene. The CDR3 reads CASSPGGKSSYNEQFF. CDR3 in DNA: TGTGCCAGCTCACCGGGGGGGAAAAGCTCCTACAATGAGCAGTTCTTC.

V is TRBV7-9 and J is TRBJ1-3; D is undetermined. This CDR3 contains 13 residues. The V and J ends lost 0 bases and 9 bases respectively, with 9 bases between them. Looked up from germline, CDR1 is SEHNR and CDR2 is FQNEAQ (reference sequence). The CDR3: CASSLARRGTIYF. DNA for the CDR3: TGTGCCAGCAGCTTAGCTCGCCGCGGCACCATATATTTT.

The chain carries TRBV9 and TRBJ2-2, with 13 nucleotides matching TRBD2. V lost 1 base to trimming and J lost 1 base; unmatched junction nucleotides: 13. Germline CDR1 SGDLS, CDR2 YYNGEE. This CDR3 has 21 amino acids. As DNA, the CDR3 is TGTGCCAGCAGCGTACCCATGGGGGCCGGACTAGCGGGAGAGAACACCGGGGAGCTGTTTTTT. This sequence encodes CASSVPMGAGLAGENTGELFF.

V and J are TRBV6-5 and TRBJ1-1, with unresolved D. The V gene lost 6 bases and the J gene lost 7 bases, with 9 bases spanning the gap. Germline loops: CDR1 MNHEY, CDR2 SVGAGI. CDR3 length: 11 residues. The CDR3 sequence is CASSPGGEAFF. The CDR3 DNA is TGTGCCAGCAGCCCCGGTGGTGAAGCTTTCTTT.

The gene calls are TRBV7-6 and TRBJ2-7; D uncertain. This CDR3 is 13 amino acids long. CDR1 and CDR2 (germline): SGHVS, FNYEAQ. V shed 2 bases and J shed 3 bases, with 8 bases lying between them. This chain's CDR3 is CASSLRPGYEQYF. The CDR3 bases are TGTGCCAGCAGCTTAAGACCTGGCTACGAGCAGTACTTC. Variable domain in full (rest from reference TRBV7-6 and TRBJ2-7): GAGVSQSPRYKVTKRGQDVALRCDPISGHVSLYWYRQALGQGPEFLTYFNYEAQQDKSGLPNDRFSAERPEGSISTLTIQRTEQRDSAMYRCASSLRPGYEQYFGPGTRLTVT.

This rearrangement joins TRBV9 to TRBJ2-1; TRBD1 matches 10 bases. This CDR3 region has 15 residues. With 4 bases clipped from V and 6 bases from J, the junction kept 7 bases outside the gene matches. Germline V gene sequence: CDR1 SGDLS, CDR2 YYNGEE. The CDR3 loop is CASSLLGTGVNEQFF. In DNA, the CDR3 is TGTGCCAGCAGCCTACTCGGGACAGGGGTCAATGAGCAGTTCTTC. The full variable domain, its missing parts supplied by reference TRBV9 and TRBJ2-1, is DSGVTQTPKHLITATGQRVTLRCSPRSGDLSVYWYQQSLDQGLQFLIQYYNGEERAKGNILERFSAQQFPDLHSELNLSSLELGDSALYFCASSLLGTGVNEQFFGPGTRLTVL.

The CDR3 region has the DNA TGCGCCAGCAGTGTATCCCTCGCGAACACCGGGGAGCTGTTTTTT. Protein sequence: CASSVSLANTGELFF. This rearrangement joins TRBV5-1 to TRBJ2-2; D is uncertain. Trimming took 5 bases from V and 0 from J, leaving 11 bases between them. CDR1 and CDR2 from the germline V gene are SGHRS and YFSETQ. The CDR3 consists of 15 residues.

This chain uses TRBV27 with TRBJ1-5; D may be TRBD1 (6 bases). V was pared by 7 bases and J by 0 bases, with 16 bases between. The CDR3 contains 16 residues. Germline V gene data show CDR1 as MNHEY and CDR2 as SMNVEV (reference sequence). Here the CDR3 reads CASNPLAGDSNQPQHF. The CDR3 DNA follows: TGTGCCAGCAATCCCTTGGCAGGGGATAGCAATCAGCCCCAGCATTTT.

The chain has TRBV11-1 and TRBJ2-1; D is unclear. The CDR3 totals 15 residues. V was trimmed by 3 bases and J by 0 bases, leaving 9 bases between them. CDR1 SGHAT and CDR2 FQDESV come from the germline V gene (reference sequence). The CDR3 sequence is CASSFQRSSYNEQFF. The CDR3 DNA reads as TGTGCCAGCAGCTTCCAGCGTTCCTCCTACAATGAGCAGTTCTTC.

The chain has TRBV7-2 and TRBJ2-7; no firm D call. The CDR3 totals 13 residues. The germline V gene has CDR1 SGHTA and CDR2 FQGNSA. The ends were cut back, 5 bases at V and 0 bases at J, with 8 bases in the middle. This CDR3 is CASSRTSSYEQYF. DNA of the CDR3: TGTGCCAGCAGCCGAACGAGCTCCTACGAGCAGTACTTC.

This clone was seen more than once but under ten times. V usage is TRBV5-6 and J usage is TRBJ2-1, with 13 bases aligning to TRBD2. Losses at the gene ends were 2 bases for V and 5 bases for J; bases not matched to a gene: 4. The CDR3 loop spans 16 amino acids. Germline V gene data show CDR1 as SGHDT and CDR2 as YYEEEE. CDR3 residues: CASSLPGLAGNNEQFF. The DNA for the CDR3 is TGTGCCAGCAGCTTACCGGGACTAGCGGGGAACAATGAGCAGTTCTTC. The whole variable domain, filled in from reference TRBV5-6 and TRBJ2-1, reads DAGVTQSPTHLIKTRGQQVTLRCSPKSGHDTVSWYQQALGQGPQFIFQYYEEEERQRGNFPDRFSGHQFPNYSSELNVNALLLGDSALYLCASSLPGLAGNNEQFFGPGTRLTVL.

The V gene is TRBV4-3, the J gene TRBJ1-4; 8 bases are a match to TRBD1. J gave up 7 bases and V 4 bases, and 8 bases lay outside the gene matches. The CDR3 consists of 15 residues. The V gene's germline CDR1 is LGHNA and CDR2 YSLEER. In DNA form, the CDR3 reads TGCGCCAGCAGCCGTCAGGGGGCTGACGGTGAAAAACTGTTTTTT. Translating it yields CASSRQGADGEKLFF.